Here is one TCR beta chain with its context. The source of the sample is a study of T cell changes during pregnancy in multiple sclerosis. Method: immunoSEQ multiplex PCR; TCRdb's copy keeps in-frame clones and lacks some. In the table there are 55,000 to 70,000 clones, roughly nine tenths of which are singletons. This CDR3 has 15 amino acids. Between the trimmed V and J ends, which lost 5 bases and 2 bases, there was a span of 13 bases. Germline V lookup: CDR1 SGHAT, CDR2 FQNNGV. The genes are TRBV11-2 and TRBJ1-3; tentative D call: TRBD1 (6 bases). The source was CD4+ T cells from peripheral blood mononuclear cells, collected in the third trimester of pregnancy. The receptor was derived from a female donor with multiple sclerosis, enrolled in a pregnancy study. Written as DNA, the CDR3 is TGTGCCAGCAGCCCAGGGGTCCTAGCTGGAAACACCATATATTTT. Translating gives CASSPGVLAGNTIYF.